Below, 32 T cell receptor beta chains from the same sample are listed, as sequenced in a study of T cell responses to AZD1222 COVID-19 vaccine. Generated by immunoSEQ multiplex PCR, the TCRdb table keeps only in-frame clones and is missing some. The sample yields 95,000 to 110,000 clones, 90% to 95% seen once. The material sequenced was peripheral blood, taken on day 0 of AZD1222 vaccination. The receptors here all came from an adult in good health.

The chain employs TRBV27 and TRBJ2-5; 7 nucleotides agree with TRBD1. Germline values: CDR1 MNHEY, CDR2 SMNVEV (reference sequence). V gave up 6 bases and J gave up 5 bases; unmatched junction bases: 9. The CDR3 runs to 14 residues. The CDR3 sequence is CASRPTTGEETQYF. The DNA of the CDR3 is TGTGCCAGCAGACCGACTACAGGGGAGGAGACCCAGTACTTC.

The chain links TRBV28 to TRBJ1-5, with 9 bases fitting TRBD1. CDR1 and CDR2 (germline): MDHEN, SYDVKM. CDR3 size: 15 residues. V was pared by 6 bases and J by 2 bases, with 5 bases of the junction left unmatched. Here the CDR3 DNA reads TGTGCCAGCAGCCTGGGACAGGGAGGCAATCAGCCCCAGCATTTT. Protein sequence: CASSLGQGGNQPQHF.

This clone came up once. The chain links TRBV12-3 or TRBV12-4 to TRBJ2-7, with D tentatively TRBD1 or TRBD2 (5 bases each). The V end lost 6 bases, the J end lost 3 bases, and 9 bases lay between the germline ends. The CDR3 spans 12 residues. The CDR3 spells CASRRGNYEQYF. DNA of the CDR3: TGTGCCAGCAGGAGGGGCAACTACGAGCAGTACTTC.

There are a few counts of this clone. This chain connects TRBV28 to TRBJ1-2; D remains ambiguous. The CDR3 consists of 14 residues. Germline CDR1 and CDR2: MDHEN and SYDVKM. The ends were cut back, 2 bases at V and 9 bases at J, with 16 bases in the middle. In DNA form, the CDR3 reads TGTGCCAGCAGTTTACGTGGCACCCAAGGCAGCTACACCTTC. Protein: CASSLRGTQGSYTF.

In its sample, this clone was seen once. The chain has TRBV13 and TRBJ2-1; 7 bases map to TRBD2. The V and J ends lost 4 bases and 6 bases, in that order; junction bases with no gene match: 15. CDR3 size: 17 residues. In germline, CDR1 is PRHDT, CDR2 FYEKMQ (reference sequence). This CDR3 is CASSSPASGSRSNEQFF. CDR3 nucleotides: TGTGCCAGCAGCTCGCCGGCTAGCGGAAGTCGTAGCAATGAGCAGTTCTTC.

The rearrangement uses TRBV9 and TRBJ2-7; no definite D call. The CDR3 runs 11 residues. Germline CDR1 is SGDLS and CDR2 is YYNGEE. Trimming removed 7 bases at V and 3 bases at J, with 8 bases between. CDR3 residues: CASGPGYEQYF. The CDR3 DNA sequence: TGTGCCAGCGGGCCAGGCTACGAGCAGTACTTC. Full variable domain (missing parts from reference TRBV9 and TRBJ2-7): DSGVTQTPKHLITATGQRVTLRCSPRSGDLSVYWYQQSLDQGLQFLIQYYNGEERAKGNILERFSAQQFPDLHSELNLSSLELGDSALYFCASGPGYEQYFGPGTRLTVT.

The genes are TRBV7-9 and TRBJ1-4; perhaps TRBD1 as D (6 bases). The germline V gene encodes CDR1 SEHNR and CDR2 FQNEAQ (reference sequence). V was trimmed by 1 base and J by 5 bases, leaving 11 bases between them. The CDR3 runs to 15 residues. This CDR3 is CASSLGGGSNEKLFF. Written as DNA, the CDR3 is TGTGCCAGCAGCTTAGGAGGGGGGTCAAATGAAAAACTGTTTTTT.

CDR3 bases: TGCGCCAGCAGCCAAGATGTTGGTATCAGTCAGCCCCAGCATTTT. Protein product: CASSQDVGISQPQHF. The rearrangement joins TRBV4-1 to TRBJ1-5; no reliable D call. V was shortened by 0 bases and J by 6 bases, with 12 bases between the two germline ends. Germline-derived CDR1 and CDR2 are MGHRA and YSYEKL. The CDR3 has 15 residues.

About this clone: Compared with germline, one end of the junction differs, possibly owing to a read error. This chain links TRBV19 with TRBJ2-7; no firm D call. This CDR3 has 13 amino acids. Germline CDR1 is LNHDA and CDR2 is SQIVND (reference sequence). The CDR3 nucleotides are TGTGCCAGTAGTCTAGACGGGCGCTACGAGCAGTACTTC. As protein: CASSLDGRYEQYF. Supplemented by reference TRBV19 and TRBJ2-7, the full variable domain reads DGGITQSPKYLFRKEGQNVTLSCEQNLNHDAMYWYRQDPGQGLRLIYYSQIVNDFQKGDIAEGYSVSREKKESFPLTVTSAQKNPTAFYLCASSLDGRYEQYFGPGTRLTVT.

The V call is TRBV4-2, the J call TRBJ2-7; no definite D call. From germline, CDR1 is LGHNA and CDR2 YNFKEQ. This CDR3 spans 15 amino acids. The germline V and J ends were trimmed by 5 bases and 0 bases, with 14 bases remaining between them. The CDR3 spells CASSKDRMSSYEQYF. The CDR3 DNA reads as TGTGCCAGCAGCAAGGACCGTATGAGCTCCTACGAGCAGTACTTC.

This clone appeared once. The V and J genes are TRBV27 and TRBJ2-1; D is perhaps TRBD2 (5 bases). V was shortened by 6 bases and J by 3 bases, with 18 bases between the two germline ends. There are 16 residues in the CDR3. Per germline, CDR1 MNHEY and CDR2 SMNVEV (reference sequence). The DNA for the CDR3 is TGTGCCAGCAGGGTCGGGTGGGAGTCGGGCTACAATGAGCAGTTCTTC. This encodes CASRVGWESGYNEQFF.

The chain employs TRBV29-1 and TRBJ2-7; unclear D gene. Per germline, CDR1 SQVTM and CDR2 ANQGSEA. The CDR3 totals 12 residues. The ends were cut back, 1 base at V and 0 bases at J, with 4 bases in the middle. The CDR3 DNA follows: TGCAGCGTTGAAGGAAGCTCCTACGAGCAGTACTTC. Its protein is CSVEGSSYEQYF.

CDR3: CASSIAQGPVYEQYF. In DNA, the CDR3 is TGTGCCAGTAGTATCGCCCAGGGTCCTGTCTACGAGCAGTACTTC. This sequence joins TRBV19 and TRBJ2-7; D possibly corresponds to TRBD1 (5 bases). The CDR3 is 15 amino acids. The V end was cut by 3 bases, the J end by 3 bases, with 15 bases between. CDR1 LNHDA and CDR2 SQIVND come from the germline V gene (reference sequence).

This clone was seen only once. This specimen includes other DNA sequences encoding the same CDR3. This chain joins TRBV28 and TRBJ1-5; D perhaps matches TRBD1 (5 bases). This CDR3 spans 15 amino acids. CDR1 and CDR2 from the germline V gene are MDHEN and SYDVKM. V was shortened by 4 bases and J by 0 bases, with 10 bases between the two germline ends. DNA of the CDR3: TGTGCCAGCAGTTCCGCGGGGACTAGCAATCAGCCCCAGCATTTT. Translated, it gives CASSSAGTSNQPQHF.

The CDR3 protein is CATNIGTYEGYTF. The CDR3 region has the DNA TGTGCCACAAATATCGGGACCTACGAGGGCTACACCTTC. The gene calls are TRBV10-3 and TRBJ1-2; perhaps TRBD1 as D (5 bases). CDR1 is ENHRY, CDR2 SYGVKD, per germline. V dropped 10 bases and J dropped 8 bases, with 20 bases sitting between them. This CDR3 is built from 13 residues.

The chain employs TRBV6-5 and TRBJ1-1; 9 bases agree with TRBD1. The V gene's germline CDR1 is MNHEY and CDR2 SVGAGI. The CDR3 is made up of 16 amino acids. Losses at the gene ends were 4 bases for V and 4 bases for J; bases not matched to a gene: 10. The CDR3 sequence: CASSSPLQGAGTEAFF. The CDR3 region has the DNA TGTGCCAGCAGTTCCCCTTTACAGGGGGCCGGCACTGAAGCTTTCTTT.

This chain uses TRBV7-2 with TRBJ2-7; 9 bases match TRBD2. Per the germline V gene, CDR1 is SGHTA and CDR2 is FQGNSA. Trimming removed 5 bases from V and 3 bases from J; junction bases left unmatched: 5. The CDR3 length is 14 residues. In DNA, the CDR3 is TGTGCCAGCAGCATAATAGCGGGAGACTACGAGCAGTACTTC. Protein: CASSIIAGDYEQYF.

The chain couples TRBV25-1 to TRBJ2-2; no firm D call. The V gene's germline CDR1 is MGHDK and CDR2 SYGVNS. Between the trimmed V and J ends, which lost 3 bases and 7 bases, there was a span of 9 bases. The CDR3 is 13 residues long. CDR3 sequence reads: CASSDRSLGELFF. The CDR3, as DNA: TGTGCCAGCAGTGACCGGTCCCTCGGGGAGCTGTTTTTT. The full variable domain, its missing parts supplied by reference TRBV25-1 and TRBJ2-2, is EADIYQTPRYLVIGTGKKITLECSQTMGHDKMYWYQQDPGMELHLIHYSYGVNSTEKGDLSSESTVSRIRTEHFPLTLESARPSHTSQYLCASSDRSLGELFFGEGSRLTVL.

The chain joins TRBV10-3 to TRBJ2-7, with D perhaps TRBD1 (6 bases). From germline, CDR1 is ENHRY and CDR2 SYGVKD. The V end was cut by 0 bases, the J end by 0 bases, with 15 bases between. This CDR3 contains 17 residues. CDR3 DNA: TGTGCCATCAGTGAGTCGTTAACAGGGCCGAGCTCCTACGAGCAGTACTTC. The encoded protein is CAISESLTGPSSYEQYF.

This clone appeared a single time. This chain joins TRBV13 and TRBJ1-1; the match to TRBD1 covers 9 bases. The CDR3 totals 14 residues. V shed 6 bases and J 5 bases; nucleotides not matched to a gene: 7. CDR1 is PRHDT, CDR2 FYEKMQ, per germline (reference sequence). CDR3 in DNA: TGTGCCAGCAGTTTGGGACAGGGCCGGACTGAAGCTTTCTTT. It encodes CASSLGQGRTEAFF.

This clone was counted a single time. The chain recombines TRBV10-2 with TRBJ2-2; 10 bases align to TRBD2. V lost 2 bases to trimming and J lost 6 bases; unmatched junction nucleotides: 3. The CDR3 totals 15 residues. In germline, CDR1 is WSHSY, CDR2 SAAADI. The CDR3 region is CASSELAGAPGELFF. The CDR3 bases are TGCGCCAGCAGTGAGCTAGCGGGAGCTCCCGGGGAGCTGTTTTTT.

The V gene is TRBV6-6, the J gene TRBJ2-7; 7 bases fit TRBD2. With V trimmed by 10 bases and J by 0 bases, 9 bases remained unmatched. The CDR3 sequence is 14 residues long. Germline V lookup: CDR1 MNHNY, CDR2 SVGAGI (reference sequence). Written as DNA, the CDR3 is TGTGCCACCTTGGGGCGGGGGAGCTCCTACGAGCAGTACTTC. Translating it yields CATLGRGSSYEQYF.

The J gene is TRBJ2-7, the V gene TRBV6-5; D gene unclear. This CDR3 is 15 amino acids long. CDR1 MNHEY and CDR2 SVGAGI come from the germline V gene. V dropped 2 bases and J dropped 7 bases, with 18 bases sitting between them. This chain's CDR3 is CASSYDRSLTREQYF. CDR3 nucleotide sequence: TGTGCCAGCAGTTACGATAGGTCTCTTACGAGAGAGCAGTACTTC.

The gene calls are TRBV2 and TRBJ2-1; 7 nucleotides agree with TRBD2. V shed 0 bases, J shed 9 bases, and the junction held 11 bases outside the gene matches. Germline CDR1 SNHLY, CDR2 FYNNEI. The CDR3 length is 16 residues. CDR3 loop: CASSEARGGRYGEQFF. The CDR3 coding sequence is TGTGCCAGCAGTGAAGCGCGGGGCGGGAGATACGGTGAGCAGTTCTTC.

A few counts support this clone. V gene TRBV19 combines with J gene TRBJ2-1; TRBD2 agrees at 7 bases. The V gene end was trimmed by 5 bases and the J gene end by 7 bases; junction bases not matched to a gene: 11. The CDR3 sequence is 15 residues long. CDR1 is LNHDA and CDR2 is SQIVND in the germline V gene (reference sequence). This CDR3 reads CASSSSGALRNEQFF. CDR3 DNA: TGTGCCAGTAGTTCTAGCGGAGCGCTTCGAAATGAGCAGTTCTTC.

The rearrangement links TRBV9 to TRBJ2-2, with a weak D call TRBD1 (5 bases). Trimming took 3 bases from V and 5 from J, leaving 17 bases between them. There are 16 residues in the CDR3. The V gene's germline CDR1 is SGDLS and CDR2 YYNGEE. CDR3 sequence (DNA): TGTGCCAGCAGCGCAACCCCCAGGGTAGGGACCGGGGAGCTGTTTTTT. Amino acid sequence: CASSATPRVGTGELFF.

The chain combines TRBV11-3 with TRBJ2-7; 14 bases are shared with TRBD2. With V trimmed by 4 bases and J by 6 bases, 5 bases remained unmatched. CDR1 and CDR2 from the germline V gene are SGHNT and YENEEA. CDR3 length: 15 amino acids. CDR3 bases: TGTGCCAGCAGCTCGGGACTAGCGGGAGCAGGCGAGCAGTACTTC. It codes for CASSSGLAGAGEQYF. The whole variable domain, filled in from reference TRBV11-3 and TRBJ2-7, reads EAGVVQSPRYKIIEKKQPVAFWCNPISGHNTLYWYLQNLGQGPELLIRYENEEAVDDSQLPKDRFSAERLKGVDSTLKIQPAELGDSAVYLCASSSGLAGAGEQYFGPGTRLTVT.

CDR3 nucleotide sequence: TGTGCCAGCAGAGCGGACAGGGGTTGGGCTAATGAAAAACTGTTTTTT. It is translated as CASRADRGWANEKLFF. This chain joins TRBV25-1 and TRBJ1-4; 9 nucleotides line up with TRBD1. CDR1 MGHDK and CDR2 SYGVNS come from the germline V gene. The CDR3 runs to 16 residues. J gave up 3 bases and V 6 bases, and 8 bases lay outside the gene matches.

The chain couples TRBV2 to TRBJ1-6, with TRBD1 as a possible D gene (5 bases). Between the trimmed V and J ends, which lost 4 bases and 7 bases, there was a span of 14 bases. The CDR3 contains 15 residues. Per germline, CDR1 SNHLY and CDR2 FYNNEI. Here the CDR3 reads CASSVQGQGNSPLHF. In DNA form, the CDR3 reads TGTGCCAGCAGTGTGCAGGGCCAAGGGAATTCACCCCTCCACTTT.

The chain links TRBV6-2 or TRBV6-3 to TRBJ2-7, with D possibly TRBD2 on 6 matching bases. The CDR3 loop spans 18 amino acids. V lost 2 bases and J lost 1, with 21 bases in between. Germline CDR1 is MNHEY and CDR2 is SVGEGT. The DNA for the CDR3 is TGTGCCAGCAGTTACCCGGGGCTAGCGTCCGCTCCGTCCTACGAGCAGTACTTC. It translates to CASSYPGLASAPSYEQYF.

This clone was detected once. V and J are TRBV2 and TRBJ1-5, with D possibly TRBD1 on 5 matching bases. CDR3 length equals 15 residues. Germline values: CDR1 SNHLY, CDR2 FYNNEI. V was clipped by 7 bases and J by 3 bases, with 16 bases between them. CDR3 sequence (DNA): TGTGCCAGCAAATATGAGTCAGGACACAATCAGCCCCAGCATTTT. It specifies CASKYESGHNQPQHF.

J is TRBJ2-3 and V is TRBV6-5, with D perhaps assigned TRBD1 or TRBD2 (5 bases each). Trimming took off 2 bases at V and 6 bases at J, with 15 bases between the two ends. CDR1 and CDR2 (germline): MNHEY, SVGAGI. The CDR3 has 15 residues. CDR3 amino acids: CASSYGGQGTDTQYF. Here the CDR3 DNA reads TGTGCCAGCAGTTACGGCGGGCAGGGAACGGATACGCAGTATTTT.